These 6 T cell receptor beta chains share one sample of origin, sequenced in a study of blood T cell repertoires in COVID-19. The data were produced by immunoSEQ multiplex PCR, yet TCRdb's version contains in-frame clones alone and is incomplete. The sample lists 130,000 or so clones, about 83% occurring once. Sequencing used peripheral blood. Every receptor here comes from an elderly man with active or convalescent COVID-19.

The chain joins TRBV30 to TRBJ1-4, with TRBD1 matching 7 bases. V shed 4 bases, J shed 5 bases, and the junction held 7 bases outside the gene matches. CDR3 length equals 14 residues. Germline CDR1 is GTSNPN and CDR2 is SVGIG (reference sequence). This CDR3 reads CAWTPGTENEKLFF. The DNA of the CDR3 is TGTGCCTGGACCCCCGGGACAGAGAATGAAAAACTGTTTTTT.

The chain joins TRBV5-1 to TRBJ2-2; 16 bases align to TRBD2. The CDR3 runs 16 residues. Germline-derived CDR1 and CDR2 are SGHRS and YFSETQ. The V gene end was trimmed by 4 bases and the J gene end by 10 bases; junction bases not matched to a gene: 7. This CDR3 is CASSAGLAGGHVELFF. The CDR3 coding sequence is TGCGCCAGCAGCGCGGGACTAGCGGGGGGGCACGTGGAGCTGTTTTTT.

This chain connects TRBV25-1 to TRBJ2-5; TRBD2 might be the D (5 bases). The CDR3 is 17 residues long. Germline V gene lookup returns CDR1 MGHDK and CDR2 SYGVNS. V lost 3 bases, J lost 2 bases, and 19 bases lay in between. CDR3 DNA: TGTGCCAGCAGTGAGTCCCTCGGAGGAGCGGCACAAGAGACCCAGTACTTC. This gives the protein CASSESLGGAAQETQYF.

This clone was seen a few times. The CDR3 region is CASSLVGYEQYF. In nucleotides, the CDR3 is TGTGCCAGCAGCTTAGTCGGCTACGAGCAGTACTTC. This sequence joins TRBV7-2 and TRBJ2-7; D is undetermined. The germline V gene has CDR1 SGHTA and CDR2 FQGNSA. Trimming left V 1 base short and J 3 bases short, with 4 bases between. The CDR3 is 12 amino acids.

The chain is built from TRBV5-8 and TRBJ1-4; a weak D match, TRBD1 (5 bases). Trimming cost V 2 bases and J 2 bases, with 7 bases left between them. The CDR3 is 14 residues long. The germline V gene encodes CDR1 SGHTS and CDR2 YDEGEE. The CDR3 sequence: CASSLRQTNEKLFF. The CDR3 region has the DNA TGTGCCAGCAGCTTACGACAGACTAATGAAAAACTGTTTTTT.

The CDR3 region has the DNA TGTGCCAGCAGCCAGGGACTAGCGGGTTCCCAAGAGACCCAGTACTTC. This codes for CASSQGLAGSQETQYF. V and J are TRBV7-2 and TRBJ2-5, with 12 positions matching TRBD2. Germline V CDR1 and CDR2: SGHTA, FQGNSA. CDR3 size: 16 residues. V trimming: 5 bases; J trimming: 1 base; junction bases outside the gene matches: 5.